This T cell receptor beta chain was identified during a study of blood T cell repertoires in COVID-19. Study in general: Samples came from the United States, Italy and Spain, spanning acute and convalescent COVID-19. Sources were T cells, B-cell-depleted T cells, or PBMCs; the material itself was cDNA or gDNA.

Original analysis: Estimation of nucleated cell counts was performed using reference gene primer amplification. Only in-frame clones appear in the TCRdb table, and some are missing; sequencing was by immunoSEQ multiplex PCR. V and J calls and clone size are given by that table; D and trimming were obtained from the DNA. Among about 44,000 clones listed, about nine tenths were seen once. The specimen sequenced was peripheral blood. This clonotype was obtained from an elderly woman in a cohort sampled during active or convalescent COVID-19.

DNA for the CDR3: TGTGCCAGCAGCCCAGGCGGGCGGGCGTACGAGCAGTACTTC. Translation: CASSPGGRAYEQYF. The chain joins TRBV5-4 to TRBJ2-7, with D tentatively TRBD2 (5 bases). The V end was cut by 4 bases, the J end by 4 bases, with 15 bases between. There are 14 residues in the CDR3. Germline lookup yields CDR1 SGHNT and CDR2 YYREEE (reference sequence).